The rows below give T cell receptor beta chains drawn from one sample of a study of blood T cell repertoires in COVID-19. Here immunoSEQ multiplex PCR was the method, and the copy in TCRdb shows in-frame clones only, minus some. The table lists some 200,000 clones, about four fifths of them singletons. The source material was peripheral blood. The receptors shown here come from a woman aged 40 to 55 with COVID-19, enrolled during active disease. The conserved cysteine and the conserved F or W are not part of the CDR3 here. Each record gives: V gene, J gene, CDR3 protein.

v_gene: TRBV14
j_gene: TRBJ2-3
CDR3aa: ASSPGQLPSVETSTDTQY

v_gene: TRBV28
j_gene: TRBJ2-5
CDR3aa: ASSSQGLASETQY

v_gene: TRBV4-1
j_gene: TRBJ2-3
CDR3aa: ASSQESTTADTQY

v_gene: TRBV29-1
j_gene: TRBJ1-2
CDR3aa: SVETGVGDGYT

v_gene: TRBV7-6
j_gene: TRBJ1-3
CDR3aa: ASSQTDSGNTIY

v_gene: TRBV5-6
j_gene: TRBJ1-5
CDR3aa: ASSFRYQPQH

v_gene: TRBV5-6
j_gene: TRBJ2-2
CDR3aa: ASSLSLASGELF

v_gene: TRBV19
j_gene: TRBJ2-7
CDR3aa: ASRGTSGSYEQY

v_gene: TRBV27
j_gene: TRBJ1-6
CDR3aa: ASSDRFDSPLH

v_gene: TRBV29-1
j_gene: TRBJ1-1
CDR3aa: SVAKAGGWGMNTEAF

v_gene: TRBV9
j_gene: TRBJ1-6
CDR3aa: ASSVGDISPLH

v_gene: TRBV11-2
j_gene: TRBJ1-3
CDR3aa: ASSLVLGGSGNTIY

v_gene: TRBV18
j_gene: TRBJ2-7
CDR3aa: ASSPIPGGHEQY

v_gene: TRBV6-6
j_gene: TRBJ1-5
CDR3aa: ASGHLSAQH

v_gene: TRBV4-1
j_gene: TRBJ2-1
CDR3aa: ASSQSGGSYNEQF

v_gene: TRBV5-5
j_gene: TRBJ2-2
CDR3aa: ASSLLRANTGELF